This is a list of T cell receptor beta chains from one sample in a study of cytomegalovirus exposure and HLA in healthy donors. TCRdb's table, derived via immunoSEQ multiplex PCR, lists solely in-frame clones and lacks some. The sample records 55,000 to 70,000 clones, approximately 80% being singletons. The sequenced sample was PBMCs. Receptors originate from a man aged 18 to 29 in good health and CMV-seropositive. Both conserved end residues are part of each CDR3. The D gene is left open where the match is weak. Expanded clones are given a class, and other clones once, few, many or no size at all.

size: -; J: TRBJ2-2; V: TRBV7-6; D: TRBD2; DNA: TGTGCCAGCAGCGAACTAGCGGGAGCTTTCGGGGAGCTGTTTTTT; CDR3: CASSELAGAFGELFF
size: once; J: TRBJ1-1; V: TRBV2; D: TRBD1; DNA: TGTGCCAGCAGCTGGACAGGGGCTATGAACACTGAAGCTTTCTTT; CDR3: CASSWTGAMNTEAFF
size: -; J: TRBJ1-1; V: TRBV30; D: -; DNA: TGTGCCTGGAGGCGGGGGCAGGGATGGACTGAAGCTTTCTTT; CDR3: CAWRRGQGWTEAFF
size: -; J: TRBJ2-5; V: TRBV10-3; D: -; DNA: TGTGCCATCAGCCAACAGGAGTACCAAGAGACCCAGTACTTC; CDR3: CAISQQEYQETQYF
size: few; J: TRBJ1-3; V: TRBV18; D: -; DNA: TGTGCCAGCTCACCTGTGACAGCTAATGGAAACACCATATATTTT; CDR3: CASSPVTANGNTIYF
size: -; J: TRBJ2-5; V: TRBV6-1; D: -; DNA: TGTGCGACATCCCTCCGGGGGAAACGAGAGACCCAGTACTTC; CDR3: CATSLRGKRETQYF
size: -; J: TRBJ1-2; V: TRBV7-2; D: TRBD1; DNA: TGTGCCAGCAGCTTAGGGATTCAGGGACAGGGGATAGGCTACACCTTC; CDR3: CASSLGIQGQGIGYTF
size: -; J: TRBJ2-1; V: TRBV29-1; D: TRBD2; DNA: TGCAGCGCCGAGACTAGCGCCATAGACTGGAGCTCCTACAATGAGCAGTTCTTC; CDR3: CSAETSAIDWSSYNEQFF
size: -; J: TRBJ1-4; V: TRBV2; D: -; DNA: TGTGCCAGCAACCCCCACGAACAGGGTGAAAAACTGTTTTTT; CDR3: CASNPHEQGEKLFF
size: -; J: TRBJ1-5; V: TRBV30; D: TRBD1; DNA: TGTGCCTGGAGTCGGGACAGCACCAATCAGCCCCAGCATTTT; CDR3: CAWSRDSTNQPQHF
size: once; J: TRBJ1-2; V: TRBV15; D: -; DNA: TGTGCCACACGGTACAGTAACAACTATGGCTACACCTTC; CDR3: CATRYSNNYGYTF
size: -; J: TRBJ1-2; V: TRBV2; D: TRBD1; DNA: TGTGCCAGCAGTGAGATTTCGGACAGGGTCCATGGCTACACCTTC; CDR3: CASSEISDRVHGYTF
size: once; J: TRBJ2-7; V: TRBV30; D: TRBD1; DNA: TGTGCCTGGAGTGCAACAGGGGCCTACGAGCGGTACTTC; CDR3: CAWSATGAYERYF
size: few; J: TRBJ1-1; V: TRBV13; D: TRBD1; DNA: TGTGCCAGCAGCTCCCAACCGGGACAGGGATTCACTGAAGCTTTCTTT; CDR3: CASSSQPGQGFTEAFF
size: -; J: TRBJ1-2; V: TRBV30; D: -; DNA: TGTGCCTGGATTCAACGGGGGGCGAATCATGGCTACACCTTC; CDR3: CAWIQRGANHGYTF
size: -; J: TRBJ2-1; V: TRBV6-5; D: -; DNA: TGTGCCAGCAGCTCCGCCGCCGGACTGTACAATGAGCAGTTCTTC; CDR3: CASSSAAGLYNEQFF
size: -; J: TRBJ2-7; V: TRBV18; D: TRBD1; DNA: TGTGCCAGCTCCCCGGGACAGGGACTTTCCTACGAGCAGTACTTC; CDR3: CASSPGQGLSYEQYF
size: -; J: TRBJ1-5; V: TRBV6-4; D: -; DNA: TGTGCCAGCAGTGACGGGGCAGGGGCTCAGCCCCAGCATTTT; CDR3: CASSDGAGAQPQHF
size: -; J: TRBJ1-5; V: TRBV30; D: -; DNA: TGTGCCTGGAGCGTAACCGGGGGGGACCAGCCCCAGCATTTT; CDR3: CAWSVTGGDQPQHF
size: -; J: TRBJ2-7; V: TRBV2; D: TRBD1; DNA: TGTGCCAGCGGAAAAACAGGGGACTACGAGCAGTACTTC; CDR3: CASGKTGDYEQYF
size: -; J: TRBJ2-7; V: TRBV11-2; D: -; DNA: TGTGCCAGCAGCTTAGGAGGCAGCTCCTACGAGCAGTACTTC; CDR3: CASSLGGSSYEQYF
size: -; J: TRBJ2-3; V: TRBV10-2; D: -; DNA: TGCGCCAGCAGTACTAGTAGCACAGATACGCAGTATTTT; CDR3: CASSTSSTDTQYF